One and the same sample provided the 14 T cell receptor beta chains below, sequenced in a study of cytomegalovirus exposure and HLA in healthy donors. Researchers ran the PCR with 60 Vbeta and 13 Jbeta primers. This table comes from immunoSEQ multiplex PCR, and its TCRdb copy is limited to in-frame clones, with some not included. The data show 150,000 or so clones, with about 83% seen just once and about 4% held by the top ten. Input material: PBMCs. These receptors originate from a woman aged 40 to 50 in good health and CMV-seronegative.

The J gene is TRBJ2-7, the V gene TRBV9; 10 nucleotides match TRBD1. The CDR3 has 15 amino acids. The germline gives CDR1 SGDLS, CDR2 YYNGEE. Unmatched junction bases numbered 9, after V lost 2 bases and J lost 7 bases. The CDR3 sequence: CASSVAGGQGWEQYF. In nucleotides, the CDR3 is TGTGCCAGCAGCGTCGCAGGGGGACAGGGGTGGGAGCAGTACTTC.

The chain combines TRBV6-1 with TRBJ1-2; a possible D gene is TRBD1 (5 bases). CDR1 and CDR2 (germline): MNHNS, SASEGT. Trimming removed 6 bases from V and 1 base from J, with 9 bases in between. The CDR3 runs 13 residues. The DNA of the CDR3 is TGTGCCAGCAGCGTGCAGGGTAACTATGGCTACACCTTC. Its translation: CASSVQGNYGYTF.

The DNA of the CDR3 is TGTGCCAGCAGCTTATCCAGGTACAATGAGCAGTTCTTC. This sequence encodes CASSLSRYNEQFF. The chain combines TRBV11-1 with TRBJ2-1, with unresolved D. This CDR3 contains 13 residues. With 2 bases removed from V and 4 bases from J, the gap between germline ends came to 6 bases. Germline CDR1 and CDR2: SGHAT and FQDESV (reference sequence). The full variable domain, in which reference TRBV11-1 and TRBJ2-1 provide the parts outside the CDR3, is EAEVAQSPRYKITEKSQAVAFWCDPISGHATLYWYRQILGQGPELLVQFQDESVVDDSQLPKDRFSAERLKGVDSTLKIQPAELGDSAMYLCASSLSRYNEQFFGPGTRLTVL.

The chain joins TRBV6-6 to TRBJ2-7, with 7 bases aligning to TRBD2. The V gene's germline CDR1 is MNHNY and CDR2 SVGAGI (reference sequence). The trim removed 2 bases at V and 1 base at J, leaving 5 bases unmatched. This CDR3 is built from 15 residues. The CDR3 spells CASSYGMGLSYEQYF. CDR3 DNA: TGTGCCAGCAGTTACGGAATGGGACTATCCTACGAGCAGTACTTC.

The chain has TRBV6-5 and TRBJ1-1; possibly TRBD1 for D (6 bases). CDR3 length: 16 amino acids. Germline V gives CDR1 MNHEY, CDR2 SVGAGI. The V gene lost 0 bases and the J gene lost 4 bases, with 15 bases spanning the gap. This chain's CDR3 is CASSYSYQGYGTEAFF. As DNA, the CDR3 is TGTGCCAGCAGTTACTCATACCAGGGGTACGGCACTGAAGCTTTCTTT.

The chain recombines TRBV5-4 with TRBJ1-1; unclear D gene. The V gene's germline CDR1 is SGHNT and CDR2 YYREEE (reference sequence). The CDR3 sequence is 13 residues long. V was trimmed by 4 bases and J by 0 bases, leaving 7 bases between them. The CDR3 DNA sequence: TGTGCCAGCAGCCTCTTAATGAACACTGAAGCTTTCTTT. Translating it yields CASSLLMNTEAFF.

The V and J genes are TRBV10-3 and TRBJ2-2, with D possibly matching TRBD1 (6 bases). Germline V gene lookup returns CDR1 ENHRY and CDR2 SYGVKD. The CDR3 spans 17 residues. The V and J ends lost 1 base and 3 bases respectively, with 15 bases between them. The chain's CDR3 is CAISEYLSQGDTGELFF. CDR3 bases: TGTGCCATCAGTGAGTATCTCTCACAGGGAGACACCGGGGAGCTGTTTTTT.

The chain employs TRBV5-1 and TRBJ2-1, with a weak D call TRBD2 (7 bases). Germline V CDR1 and CDR2: SGHRS, YFSETQ. Trimming took 0 bases from V and 8 from J, leaving 15 bases between them. CDR3 length: 15 residues. This CDR3 reads CASSLGLAEGDEQFF. The CDR3 region has the DNA TGCGCCAGCAGCTTGGGGCTAGCGGAGGGGGATGAGCAGTTCTTC. The complete variable domain, with remaining parts taken from reference TRBV5-1 and TRBJ2-1, reads KAGVTQTPRYLIKTRGQQVTLSCSPISGHRSVSWYQQTPGQGLQFLFEYFSETQRNKGNFPGRFSGRQFSNSRSEMNVSTLELGDSALYLCASSLGLAEGDEQFFGPGTRLTVL.

As DNA, the CDR3 is TGTGCCAGCAGCCCGCGGACTAGCGGGGGTACCGGGGAGCTGTTTTTT. Protein product: CASSPRTSGGTGELFF. V and J are TRBV5-4 and TRBJ2-2, with 13 bases matching TRBD2. Germline CDR1 is SGHNT and CDR2 is YYREEE (reference sequence). With 4 bases clipped from V and 5 bases from J, the junction kept 5 bases outside the gene matches. CDR3 length: 16 residues.

The V gene is TRBV5-1, the J gene TRBJ1-2; D is undetermined. This CDR3 is built from 14 residues. Between the trimmed V and J ends, which lost 4 bases and 4 bases, there was a span of 14 bases. Per the germline V gene, CDR1 is SGHRS and CDR2 is YFSETQ. CDR3 sequence: CASSPLRQFYGYTF. The CDR3 DNA follows: TGCGCCAGCAGCCCTTTACGTCAGTTCTATGGCTACACCTTC.

The rearrangement links TRBV29-1 to TRBJ2-5; 8 nucleotides agree with TRBD1. The CDR3 is 12 amino acids. V dropped 7 bases and J dropped 4; count of bases not matched to a gene: 5. Looked up from germline, CDR1 is SQVTM and CDR2 is ANQGSEA. The CDR3 sequence: CSADRAGETQYF. The DNA for the CDR3 is TGCAGCGCGGACAGGGCAGGAGAGACCCAGTACTTC.

The CDR3 DNA is TGCGCCAGCAGCTTGACAGGGGGTTTCTACGAGCAGTACTTC. Protein product: CASSLTGGFYEQYF. The chain couples TRBV5-1 to TRBJ2-7, with TRBD1 matching 8 bases. V was clipped by 1 base and J by 3 bases; unmatched bases: 3. Germline V CDR1 and CDR2: SGHRS, YFSETQ. The CDR3 is 14 residues long.

The V gene is TRBV6-4, the J gene TRBJ2-5; 10 bases fit TRBD2. Trimming cost V 3 bases and J 5 bases; bases outside gene matches: 6. The length of the CDR3 is 15 residues. CDR1 and CDR2 (germline): MRHNA, SNTAGT. CDR3 sequence reads: CASSELAGTGETQYF. CDR3 bases: TGTGCCAGCAGTGAACTAGCGGGAACGGGGGAGACCCAGTACTTC.

This clone has more than one count but fewer than ten. The J gene is TRBJ1-5, the V gene TRBV10-3; D remains ambiguous. The CDR3 has 14 amino acids. V dropped 2 bases and J dropped 1 base, with 6 bases sitting between them. Germline CDR1 and CDR2: ENHRY and SYGVKD. CDR3 nucleotides: TGTGCCATCAGTGAGGGCAGGAGCAATCAGCCCCAGCATTTT. Amino acid sequence: CAISEGRSNQPQHF.